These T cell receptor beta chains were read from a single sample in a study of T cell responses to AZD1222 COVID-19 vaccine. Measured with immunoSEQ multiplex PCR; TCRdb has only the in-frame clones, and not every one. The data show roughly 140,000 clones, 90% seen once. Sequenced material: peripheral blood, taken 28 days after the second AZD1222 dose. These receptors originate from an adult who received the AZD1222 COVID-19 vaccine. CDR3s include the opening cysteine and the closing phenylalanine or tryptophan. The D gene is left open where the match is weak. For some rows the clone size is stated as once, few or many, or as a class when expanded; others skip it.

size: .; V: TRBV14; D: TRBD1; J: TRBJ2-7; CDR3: CASSLGQGTYEQYF; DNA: TGTGCCAGCAGCCTTGGACAGGGAACCTACGAGCAGTACTTC
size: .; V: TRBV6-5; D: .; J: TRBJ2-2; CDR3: CASSYSGRTGELFF; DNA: TGTGCCAGCAGTTACTCAGGCCGCACCGGGGAGCTGTTTTTT
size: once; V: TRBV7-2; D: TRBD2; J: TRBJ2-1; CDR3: CASSPRTSGRYEQFF; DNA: TGTGCCAGCAGCCCCCGGACTAGCGGGAGGTATGAGCAGTTCTTC
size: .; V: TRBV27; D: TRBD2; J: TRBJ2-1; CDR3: CASTRTSGINEQFF; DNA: TGTGCCAGCACGAGGACTAGCGGGATAAATGAGCAGTTCTTC
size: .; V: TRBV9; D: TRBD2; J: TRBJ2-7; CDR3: CASSAHSGTGYEQYF; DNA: TGTGCCAGCAGCGCTCATAGCGGGACGGGCTACGAGCAGTACTTC
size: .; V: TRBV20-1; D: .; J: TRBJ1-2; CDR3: CSARGIYGYTF; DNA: TGCAGTGCTAGGGGGATCTATGGCTACACCTTC
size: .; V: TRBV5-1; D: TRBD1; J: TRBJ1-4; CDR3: CASSAQQGMDEKLFF; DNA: TGCGCCAGCAGCGCACAACAGGGGATGGATGAAAAACTGTTTTTT
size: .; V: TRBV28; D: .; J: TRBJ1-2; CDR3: CASSFVHSSYGYTF; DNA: TGTGCCAGCAGTTTTGTGCATTCTTCGTATGGCTACACCTTC
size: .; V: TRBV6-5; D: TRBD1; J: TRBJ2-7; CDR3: CASSRGQGRYEQYF; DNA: TGTGCCAGCAGCCGGGGACAGGGGCGCTACGAGCAGTACTTC
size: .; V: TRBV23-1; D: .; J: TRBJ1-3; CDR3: CASSQSGGRGSGNTIYF; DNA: TGCGCCAGCAGTCAATCGGGGGGGCGGGGCTCTGGAAACACCATATATTTT
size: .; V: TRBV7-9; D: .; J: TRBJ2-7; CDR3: CASSLESGFSYEQYF; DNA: TGTGCCAGCAGCTTAGAAAGCGGATTCTCCTACGAGCAGTACTTC
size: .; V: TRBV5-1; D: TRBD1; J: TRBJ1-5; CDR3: CASSLGDRALEPQHF; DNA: TGCGCCAGCAGCTTGGGTGACAGGGCACTGGAGCCCCAGCATTTT
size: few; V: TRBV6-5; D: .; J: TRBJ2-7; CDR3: CATRPGTASYEQYF; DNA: TGTGCCACCAGACCAGGGACGGCATCCTACGAGCAGTACTTC
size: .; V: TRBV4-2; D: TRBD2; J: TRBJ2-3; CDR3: CASSQLAGGTDTQYF; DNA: TGTGCCAGCAGCCAACTAGCGGGAGGGACAGATACGCAGTATTTT
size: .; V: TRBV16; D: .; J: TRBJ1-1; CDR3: CASSPVAQVGTEAFF; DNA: TGTGCCAGCAGCCCCGTCGCTCAAGTAGGCACTGAAGCTTTCTTT
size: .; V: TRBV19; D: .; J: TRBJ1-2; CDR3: CASSAGTYGYTF; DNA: TGTGCCAGTAGCGCAGGCACCTATGGCTACACCTTC
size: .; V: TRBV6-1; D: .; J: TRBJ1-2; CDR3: CASSEDPMDYGYTF; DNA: TGTGCCAGCAGTGAGGACCCGATGGACTATGGCTACACCTTC
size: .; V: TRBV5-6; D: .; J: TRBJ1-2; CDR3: CASTPDRSYGYTF; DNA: TGTGCCAGCACTCCCGACCGTTCCTATGGCTACACCTTC
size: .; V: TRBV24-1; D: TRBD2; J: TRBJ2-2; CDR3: CATSDSGSENTGELFF; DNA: TGTGCCACCAGTGACAGCGGGAGTGAGAACACCGGGGAGCTGTTTTTT
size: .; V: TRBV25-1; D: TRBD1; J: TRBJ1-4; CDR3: CASSDKTGGLEKLFF; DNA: TGTGCCAGCAGTGACAAGACAGGGGGCCTTGAAAAACTGTTTTTT
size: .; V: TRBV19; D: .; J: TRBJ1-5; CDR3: CASSPQATGNQPQHF; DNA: TGTGCCAGTAGTCCCCAGGCGACGGGGAATCAGCCCCAGCATTTT
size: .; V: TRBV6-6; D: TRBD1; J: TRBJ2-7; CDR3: CASSSDRESGEQYF; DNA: TGTGCCAGCAGTTCAGACAGGGAAAGTGGCGAGCAGTACTTC
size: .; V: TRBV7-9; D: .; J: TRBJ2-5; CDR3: CASSLAGGETQYF; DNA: TGTGCCAGCAGCTTAGCAGGGGGAGAGACCCAGTACTTC
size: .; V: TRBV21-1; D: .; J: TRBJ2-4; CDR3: CASSNGLLGSAKNIQYF; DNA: TGTGCCAGCAGCAACGGGCTTCTCGGGAGCGCCAAAAACATTCAGTACTTC
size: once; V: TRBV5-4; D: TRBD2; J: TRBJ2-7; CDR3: CASSSVTSGIGEQYF; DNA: TGTGCCAGCAGCTCTGTGACTAGCGGGATTGGGGAGCAGTACTTC
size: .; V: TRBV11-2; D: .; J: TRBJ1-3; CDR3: CASSLEASGNTIYF; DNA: TGTGCCAGCAGCTTAGAGGCCTCTGGAAACACCATATATTTT
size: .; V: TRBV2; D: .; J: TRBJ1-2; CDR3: CASSEALAGAGGYTF; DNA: TGTGCCAGCAGTGAAGCGCTTGCAGGGGCGGGTGGCTACACCTTC
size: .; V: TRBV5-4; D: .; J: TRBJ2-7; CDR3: CASSLAGQGNYEQYF; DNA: TGTGCCAGCAGCCTAGCGGGACAGGGTAACTACGAGCAGTACTTC
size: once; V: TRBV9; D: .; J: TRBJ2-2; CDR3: CASSVSVTGELFF; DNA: TGTGCCAGCAGCGTGTCGGTCACCGGGGAGCTGTTTTTT
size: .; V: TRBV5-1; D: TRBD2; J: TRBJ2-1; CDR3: CASSFYLIAGGEARNEQFF; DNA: TGCGCCAGCAGCTTTTACTTAATAGCGGGAGGGGAAGCTAGGAATGAGCAGTTCTTC
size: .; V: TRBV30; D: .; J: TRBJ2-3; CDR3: CAWSGADTQYF; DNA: TGTGCCTGGTCAGGGGCAGATACGCAGTATTTT
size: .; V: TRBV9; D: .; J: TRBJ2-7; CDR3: CASSVGQGIHYEQYF; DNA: TGTGCCAGCAGCGTAGGGCAGGGTATCCACTACGAGCAGTACTTC
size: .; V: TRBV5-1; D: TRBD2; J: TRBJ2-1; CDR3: CASRLAHNEQFF; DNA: TGCGCCAGTCGACTAGCTCACAATGAGCAGTTCTTC
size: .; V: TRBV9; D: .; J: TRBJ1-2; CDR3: CASSAEVRLDYGYTF; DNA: TGTGCCAGCAGCGCCGAAGTAAGATTGGACTATGGCTACACCTTC
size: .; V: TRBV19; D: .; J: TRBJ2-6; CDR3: CASSIQGSGANVLTF; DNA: TGTGCCAGTAGTATTCAGGGGTCTGGGGCCAACGTCCTGACTTTC
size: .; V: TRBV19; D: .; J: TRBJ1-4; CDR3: CASSIVGGAEKLFF; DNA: TGTGCCAGTAGTATAGTGGGGGGAGCTGAAAAACTGTTTTTT
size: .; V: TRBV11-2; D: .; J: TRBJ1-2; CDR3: CASSLGWGRGAYGYTF; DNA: TGTGCCAGCAGCTTAGGATGGGGCAGGGGTGCCTATGGCTACACCTTC
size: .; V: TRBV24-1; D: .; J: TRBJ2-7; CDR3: CATSDLDSYEQYF; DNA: TGTGCCACCAGTGATTTAGATAGTTACGAGCAGTACTTC
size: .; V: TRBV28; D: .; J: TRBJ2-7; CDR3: CASGSFTGSSSYEQYF; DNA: TGTGCCAGCGGGTCCTTTACGGGGTCGAGCTCCTACGAGCAGTACTTC
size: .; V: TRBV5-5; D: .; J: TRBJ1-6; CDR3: CASSSVGGASNSPLHF; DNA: TGTGCCAGCAGCTCGGTAGGGGGGGCTTCGAATTCACCCCTCCACTTT
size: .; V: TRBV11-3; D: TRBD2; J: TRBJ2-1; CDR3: CASSLRGLAGEEQFF; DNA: TGTGCCAGCAGCTTACGGGGACTAGCGGGAGAAGAGCAGTTCTTC
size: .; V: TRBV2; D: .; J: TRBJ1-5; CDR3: CASSEDPGDNQPQHF; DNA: TGTGCCAGCAGTGAAGACCCAGGTGACAATCAGCCCCAGCATTTT
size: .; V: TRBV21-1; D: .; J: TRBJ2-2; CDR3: CASSKGGQKVNPDTGELFF; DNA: TGTGCCAGCAGCAAAGGGGGACAGAAAGTCAACCCTGACACCGGGGAGCTGTTTTTT
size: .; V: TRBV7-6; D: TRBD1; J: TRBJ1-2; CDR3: CASSLEVGTGEDGYTF; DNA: TGTGCCAGCAGCTTAGAGGTCGGGACAGGGGAGGATGGCTACACCTTC
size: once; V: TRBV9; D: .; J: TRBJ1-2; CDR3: CASSVVTNYGYTF; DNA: TGTGCCAGCAGCGTAGTAACTAACTATGGCTACACCTTC
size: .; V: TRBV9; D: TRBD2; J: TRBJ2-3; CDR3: CASSILAGFTDTQYF; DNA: TGTGCCAGCAGCATATTAGCGGGGTTCACAGATACGCAGTATTTT
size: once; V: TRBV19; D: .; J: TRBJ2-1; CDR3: CASSLRRGSPNEQFF; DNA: TGTGCCAGTAGTTTGCGACGTGGAAGCCCCAATGAGCAGTTCTTC
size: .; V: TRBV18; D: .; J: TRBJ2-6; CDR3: CASTLRGPGANVLTF; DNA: TGTGCCAGCACCCTCAGGGGTCCTGGGGCCAACGTCCTGACTTTC
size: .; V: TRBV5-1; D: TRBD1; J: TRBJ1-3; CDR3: CASSARQGGNTIYF; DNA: TGCGCCAGCAGCGCCCGACAGGGGGGAAACACCATATATTTT
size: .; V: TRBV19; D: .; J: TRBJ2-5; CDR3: CASSYGLGGETQYF; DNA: TGTGCCAGTTCTTACGGACTTGGGGGAGAGACCCAGTACTTC
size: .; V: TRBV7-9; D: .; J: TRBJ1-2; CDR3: CASSSGLYGYTF; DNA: TGTGCCAGCAGCTCGGGACTTTATGGCTACACCTTC
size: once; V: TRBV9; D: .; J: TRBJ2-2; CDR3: CASSFDSSGYTGELFF; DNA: TGTGCCAGCAGCTTCGACAGTTCGGGGTACACCGGGGAGCTGTTTTTT
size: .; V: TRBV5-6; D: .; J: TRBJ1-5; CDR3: CASSLVGRVAQPQHF; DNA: TGTGCCAGCAGCTTGGTGGGCAGGGTTGCACAGCCCCAGCATTTT
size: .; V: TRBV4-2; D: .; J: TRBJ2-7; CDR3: CASSPPEWPGYQSF; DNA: TGTGCCAGCAGCCCTCCCGAGTGGCCCGGATATCAGTCCTTC
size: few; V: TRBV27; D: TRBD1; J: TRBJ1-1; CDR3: CASGQGLATFNTEAFF; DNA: TGTGCCAGCGGACAGGGTTTAGCTACCTTCAACACTGAAGCTTTCTTT